A single sample is the source of the 21 T cell receptor beta chains below, sequenced in a study of blood T cell repertoires in COVID-19. Data came from immunoSEQ multiplex PCR; TCRdb stores just in-frame clones and leaves some out. The sample holds approximately 37,000 clones, over 75% seen once. Sequences were obtained from peripheral blood. These receptors were obtained from a woman between 65 and 79 years old with acute or convalescent COVID-19.

This chain links TRBV24-1 with TRBJ1-1, with 8 bases fitting TRBD1. Germline-derived CDR1 and CDR2 are KGHDR and SFDVKD. V was clipped by 5 bases and J by 6 bases; unmatched bases: 7. The CDR3 consists of 14 residues. This chain's CDR3 is CATSANRGESEAFF. CDR3 DNA: TGTGCCACCAGTGCCAACAGGGGGGAGTCTGAAGCTTTCTTT.

This chain links TRBV5-1 with TRBJ1-1; D gene uncertain. Trimming stripped 0 bases from V and 3 bases from J, with 9 bases between. CDR1 is SGHRS, CDR2 YFSETQ, per germline. This CDR3 comprises 14 residues. CDR3 protein: CASSLGPIDTEAFF. The CDR3 bases are TGCGCCAGCAGCTTGGGCCCTATAGACACTGAAGCTTTCTTT.

V gene TRBV5-8 combines with J gene TRBJ2-1; 12 bases are shared with TRBD2. Germline V gene data show CDR1 as SGHTS and CDR2 as YDEGEE. Unmatched junction bases numbered 2, after V lost 4 bases and J lost 0 bases. CDR3 length: 16 amino acids. This CDR3 is CASSLTSGSSYNEQFF. CDR3 DNA sequence: TGTGCCAGCAGCCTGACTAGCGGGAGCTCCTACAATGAGCAGTTCTTC.

This clone appeared once. The CDR3 here is CASSFLRGLTEAFF. CDR3 coding DNA: TGTGCCAGCAGCTTCCTCAGGGGGCTGACTGAAGCTTTCTTT. The J gene is TRBJ1-1, the V gene TRBV7-8, with 8 bases lining up with TRBD1. V lost 3 bases and J lost 5; bases outside the gene matches: 5. CDR3 size: 14 residues. Germline assignment: CDR1 SGHVS and CDR2 FQNEAQ.

The V and J genes are TRBV10-3 and TRBJ1-2; D gene ambiguous. Germline assignment: CDR1 ENHRY and CDR2 SYGVKD. Trimming left V 0 bases short and J 8 bases short, with 10 bases between. The CDR3 runs to 13 residues. The DNA of the CDR3 is TGTGCCATCAGTGAGTCGGTAACGGGAGGCTACACCTTC. Its translation is CAISESVTGGYTF.

This rearrangement joins TRBV27 to TRBJ1-4; the D gene is possibly TRBD1 (6 bases). The CDR3 consists of 13 residues. V was shortened by 5 bases and J by 5 bases, with 9 bases between the two germline ends. Germline V gene lookup returns CDR1 MNHEY and CDR2 SMNVEV (reference sequence). The CDR3 spells CASSDRFNEKLFF. In nucleotides, the CDR3 is TGTGCCAGCAGTGACAGGTTCAATGAAAAACTGTTTTTT.

The chain has TRBV7-9 and TRBJ1-2; tentatively, D is TRBD1 (6 bases). Between the trimmed V and J ends, which lost 2 bases and 6 bases, there was a span of 13 bases. Germline-derived CDR1 and CDR2 are SEHNR and FQNEAQ (reference sequence). CDR3 length equals 14 residues. The CDR3 loop reads CASSLLQGRDGYTF. CDR3 nucleotides: TGTGCCAGCAGCTTATTGCAGGGGCGAGATGGCTACACCTTC.

The CDR3 DNA sequence: TGTGCCAGCAGCCCTGGTGTCACTTATCCGAATGGCTACACCTTC. It yields the protein CASSPGVTYPNGYTF. This rearrangement joins TRBV6-6 to TRBJ1-2, with D uncertain. Per the germline V gene, CDR1 is MNHNY and CDR2 is SVGAGI (reference sequence). V lost 6 bases and J lost 6, with 20 bases in between. The CDR3 runs 15 residues.

The chain uses TRBV30 and TRBJ1-5; no firm D call. V dropped 3 bases and J dropped 5 bases, with 11 bases sitting between them. The germline CDR1 and CDR2 sequences are GTSNPN and SVGIG (reference sequence). This CDR3 comprises 13 residues. The CDR3: CAWSAGDDQPQHF. CDR3 coding DNA: TGTGCCTGGAGCGCGGGCGATGATCAGCCCCAGCATTTT.

V is TRBV19 and J is TRBJ1-4, with 8 bases that match TRBD1. The germline CDR1 and CDR2 sequences are LNHDA and SQIVND (reference sequence). This CDR3 comprises 16 residues. V was pared by 8 bases and J by 3 bases, with 11 bases of the junction left unmatched. The CDR3 DNA sequence: TGTGCCAGTGGAGGCGACAGGGGTCTGGCTAATGAAAAACTGTTTTTT. Translating gives CASGGDRGLANEKLFF.

This chain joins TRBV27 and TRBJ1-4; D unresolved. Germline assignment: CDR1 MNHEY and CDR2 SMNVEV (reference sequence). V lost 2 bases to trimming and J lost 4 bases, with 14 bases between them. The CDR3 consists of 16 residues. The chain's CDR3 is CASSLSERGINEKLFF. CDR3 sequence (DNA): TGTGCCAGCAGTTTAAGCGAACGGGGTATTAATGAAAAACTGTTTTTT.

The chain recombines TRBV11-3 with TRBJ2-5; D gene ambiguous. Trimming took off 1 base at V and 2 bases at J, with 5 bases between the two ends. The CDR3 is made up of 13 amino acids. CDR1 is SGHNT and CDR2 is YENEEA in the germline V gene. This CDR3 reads CASSLGLQETQYF. CDR3 DNA sequence: TGTGCCAGCAGCTTAGGACTTCAAGAGACCCAGTACTTC.

V is TRBV18 and J is TRBJ1-6; no clear D. CDR3 size: 15 residues. CDR1 and CDR2 from the germline V gene are KGHSH and LQKENI. Trimming left V 4 bases short and J 0 bases short, with 7 bases between. This chain's CDR3 is CASSRTSSYNSPLHF. The CDR3 DNA follows: TGTGCCAGCTCACGAACAAGCTCCTATAATTCACCCCTCCACTTT.

This chain uses TRBV5-1 with TRBJ1-1; 7 positions agree with TRBD1. Trimming at V came to 5 bases and at J to 4 bases, leaving 5 bases not matched to a gene. CDR3 length: 13 amino acids. CDR1 and CDR2 from the germline V gene are SGHRS and YFSETQ. The CDR3 is CASRLTGTTEAFF. CDR3 coding DNA: TGCGCCAGCAGACTGACAGGGACCACTGAAGCTTTCTTT.

This CDR3 reads CATSRVGTSGGNTQYF. In nucleotides, the CDR3 is TGTGCCACCAGCAGAGTGGGGACTAGCGGGGGTAATACGCAGTATTTT. The chain uses TRBV15 and TRBJ2-3; 14 nucleotides agree with TRBD2. Germline CDR1 is LNHNV and CDR2 is YYDKDF (reference sequence). The CDR3 extends over 16 amino acids. The junction had 4 bases not matched to a gene; V was cut back by 1 base and J by 7 bases.

J is TRBJ2-7 and V is TRBV7-9; maybe TRBD2 (6 bases). This CDR3 has 14 residues. V gave up 3 bases and J gave up 5 bases, with 14 bases separating them. Germline CDR1 is SEHNR and CDR2 is FQNEAQ (reference sequence). The CDR3 sequence: CASSLGGKADEQYV. CDR3 sequence (DNA): TGTGCCAGCAGCTTGGGCGGGAAGGCGGACGAGCAGTACGTC.

The J gene is TRBJ1-4, the V gene TRBV19; D is perhaps TRBD1 (5 bases). Trimming pared 6 bases from V and 0 bases from J, leaving 17 bases between. Germline loops: CDR1 LNHDA, CDR2 SQIVND (reference sequence). There are 17 residues in the CDR3. The CDR3 is CASRRRGTVATNEKLFF. CDR3 coding DNA: TGTGCCAGTAGGCGTCGGGGGACCGTGGCAACTAATGAAAAACTGTTTTTT.

This chain uses TRBV11-3 with TRBJ2-6; D possibly corresponds to TRBD1 (6 bases). Trimming stripped 5 bases from V and 4 bases from J, with 9 bases between. This CDR3 contains 14 residues. The germline gives CDR1 SGHNT, CDR2 YENEEA. The CDR3 region has the DNA TGTGCCAGCAGCCCAGGGGTCGGGGCCAACGTCCTGACTTTC. As protein: CASSPGVGANVLTF.

The J gene is TRBJ1-1, the V gene TRBV7-9, with TRBD1 identical over 8 bases. CDR1 and CDR2 from the germline V gene are SEHNR and FQNEAQ (reference sequence). The CDR3 runs to 15 residues. V lost 5 bases and J lost 0; bases outside the gene matches: 5. CDR3 coding DNA: TGTGCCAGCAGCGCTAGGGACAGGTTGAACACTGAAGCTTTCTTT. Residues: CASSARDRLNTEAFF.

The V gene is TRBV9, the J gene TRBJ2-5; 8 bases match TRBD1. Trimming cost V 6 bases and J 5 bases; bases outside gene matches: 6. The CDR3 totals 13 residues. The germline gives CDR1 SGDLS, CDR2 YYNGEE. The CDR3 sequence: CASTGQVGETQYF. CDR3 coding DNA: TGTGCCAGCACGGGACAGGTCGGGGAGACCCAGTACTTC.

The gene calls are TRBV4-3 and TRBJ2-5, with 8 bases that match TRBD2. This CDR3 contains 15 residues. The germline gives CDR1 LGHNA, CDR2 YSLEER. The V and J ends lost 2 bases and 3 bases, in that order; junction bases with no gene match: 5. CDR3: CASSQHLLAEETQYF. DNA of the CDR3: TGCGCCAGCAGCCAACACCTACTAGCGGAAGAGACCCAGTACTTC.